This record looks at one T cell receptor beta chain sequence and its context. Germline V gene sequence: CDR1 DFQATT, CDR2 SNEGSKA (reference sequence). V lost 3 bases and J lost 4; bases outside the gene matches: 5. The CDR3 covers 14 residues. This record belongs to a study of T-cell reconstitution after alpha-beta-depleted transplantation in children. Library preparation (for TCRbeta) was performed with unique molecular identifiers. TCRdb re-analysed the PCR reads in MiXCR, keeping a single row per CDR3 protein. The repertoire has 300,000 or so distinct CDR3 sequences, approximately 9.8% of them found once; the top ten carry over 9.5%.

The V call is TRBV20-1, the J call TRBJ1-2; TRBD1 matches at 10 bases. This receptor was identified in a human donor who donated a stem cell graft to a child with SCID. The input for sequencing was PBMCs from the stem cell graft donor, taken from the stem cell graft. The CDR3 sequence: CSASRDRGSYGYTF. The CDR3 nucleotides read TGCAGTGCTAGCAGGGACAGGGGTTCCTATGGCTACACCTTC.